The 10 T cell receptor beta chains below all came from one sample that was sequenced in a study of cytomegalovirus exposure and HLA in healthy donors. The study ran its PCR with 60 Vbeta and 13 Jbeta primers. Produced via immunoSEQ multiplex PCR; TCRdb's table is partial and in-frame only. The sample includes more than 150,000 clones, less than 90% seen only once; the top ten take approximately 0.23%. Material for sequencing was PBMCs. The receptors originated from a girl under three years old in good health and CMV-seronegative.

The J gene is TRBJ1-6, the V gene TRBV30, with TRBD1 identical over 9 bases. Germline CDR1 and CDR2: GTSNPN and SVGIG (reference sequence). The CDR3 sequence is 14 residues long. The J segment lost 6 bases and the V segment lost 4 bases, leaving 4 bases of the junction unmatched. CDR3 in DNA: TGTGCCTGGAAGGGACAGGGCCGTAATTCACCCCTCCACTTT. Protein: CAWKGQGRNSPLHF.

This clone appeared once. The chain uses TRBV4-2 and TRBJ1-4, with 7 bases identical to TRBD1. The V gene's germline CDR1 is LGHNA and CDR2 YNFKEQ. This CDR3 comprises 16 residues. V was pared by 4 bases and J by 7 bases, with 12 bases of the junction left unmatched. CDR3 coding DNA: TGTGCCAGCAGCCCTCTGAGGGGGCGAGGAGGTGAAAAACTGTTTTTT. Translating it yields CASSPLRGRGGEKLFF.

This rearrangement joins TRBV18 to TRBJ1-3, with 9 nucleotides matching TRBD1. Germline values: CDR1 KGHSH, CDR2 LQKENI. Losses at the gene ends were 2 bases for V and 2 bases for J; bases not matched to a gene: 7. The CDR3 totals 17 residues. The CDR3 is CASSPGQGTIAGNTIYF. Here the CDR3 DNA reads TGTGCCAGCTCACCAGGACAGGGGACTATCGCTGGAAACACCATATATTTT.

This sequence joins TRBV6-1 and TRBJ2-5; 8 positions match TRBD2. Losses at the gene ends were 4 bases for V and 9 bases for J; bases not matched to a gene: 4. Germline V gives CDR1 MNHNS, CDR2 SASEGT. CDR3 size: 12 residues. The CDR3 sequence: CASSVHGGAQYF. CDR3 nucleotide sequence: TGTGCCAGCAGTGTCCACGGGGGGGCCCAGTACTTC.

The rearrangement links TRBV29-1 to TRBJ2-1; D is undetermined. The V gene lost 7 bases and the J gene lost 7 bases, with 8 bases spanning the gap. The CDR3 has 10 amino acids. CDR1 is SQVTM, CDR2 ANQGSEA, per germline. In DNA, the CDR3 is TGCAGCGCCCAGGTGAATGAGCAGTTCTTC. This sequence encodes CSAQVNEQFF.

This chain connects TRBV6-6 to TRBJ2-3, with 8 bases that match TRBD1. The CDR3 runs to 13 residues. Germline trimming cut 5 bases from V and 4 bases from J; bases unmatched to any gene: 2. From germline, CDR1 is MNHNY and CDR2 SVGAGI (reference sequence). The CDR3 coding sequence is TGTGCCAGCAGTGGCAGGGGGCCAGATACGCAGTATTTT. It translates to CASSGRGPDTQYF.

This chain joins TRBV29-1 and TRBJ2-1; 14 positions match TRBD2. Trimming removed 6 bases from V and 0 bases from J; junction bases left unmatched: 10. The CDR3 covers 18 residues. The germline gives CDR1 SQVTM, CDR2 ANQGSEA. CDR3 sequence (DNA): TGCAGCGTCAAGGGACTAGCGGGAGATCGCAGCTCCTACAATGAGCAGTTCTTC. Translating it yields CSVKGLAGDRSSYNEQFF.

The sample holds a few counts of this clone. The CDR3 DNA follows: TGTGCCAGCAGACGTGCTGGGCCGTCCTCCTACGAGCAGTACTTC. Translated, it gives CASRRAGPSSYEQYF. This chain uses TRBV5-5 with TRBJ2-7; D gene uncertain. This CDR3 region has 15 residues. Germline assignment: CDR1 SGHKS and CDR2 YYEKEE (reference sequence). The V and J ends lost 5 bases and 0 bases respectively, with 15 bases between them. Full variable domain (rest looked up from reference TRBV5-5 and TRBJ2-7): DAGVTQSPTHLIKTRGQQVTLRCSPISGHKSVSWYQQVLGQGPQFIFQYYEKEERGRGNFPDRFSARQFPNYSSELNVNALLLGDSALYLCASRRAGPSSYEQYFGPGTRLTVT.

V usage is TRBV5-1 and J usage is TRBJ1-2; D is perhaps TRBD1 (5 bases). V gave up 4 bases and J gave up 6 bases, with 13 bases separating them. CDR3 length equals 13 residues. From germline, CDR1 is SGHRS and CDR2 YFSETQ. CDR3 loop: CASSLPDRNGYTF. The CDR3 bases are TGCGCCAGCAGCCTCCCTGACAGAAATGGCTACACCTTC.

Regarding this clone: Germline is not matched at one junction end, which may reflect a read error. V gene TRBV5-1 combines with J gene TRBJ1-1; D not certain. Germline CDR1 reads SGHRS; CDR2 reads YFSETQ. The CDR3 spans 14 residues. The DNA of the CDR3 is TGCGCCAGCAGGCGGAGGGAAGGGAACACTGTAGCTTTCTTT. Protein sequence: CASRRREGNTVAFF.